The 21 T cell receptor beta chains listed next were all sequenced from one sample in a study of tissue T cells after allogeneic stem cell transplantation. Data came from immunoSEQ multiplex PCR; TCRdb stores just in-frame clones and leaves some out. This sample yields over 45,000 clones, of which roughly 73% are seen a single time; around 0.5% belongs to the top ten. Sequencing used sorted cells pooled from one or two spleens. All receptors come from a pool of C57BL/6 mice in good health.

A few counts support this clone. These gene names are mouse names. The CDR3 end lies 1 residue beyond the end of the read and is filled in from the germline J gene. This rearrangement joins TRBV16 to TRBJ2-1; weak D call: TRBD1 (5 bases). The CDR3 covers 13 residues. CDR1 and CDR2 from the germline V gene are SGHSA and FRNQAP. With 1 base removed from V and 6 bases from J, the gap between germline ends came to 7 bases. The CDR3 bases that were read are TGTGCAAGCAGCTTAGCACAGGCTGCTGAGCAGTTC. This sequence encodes CASSLAQAAEQF. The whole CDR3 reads CASSLAQAAEQFF.

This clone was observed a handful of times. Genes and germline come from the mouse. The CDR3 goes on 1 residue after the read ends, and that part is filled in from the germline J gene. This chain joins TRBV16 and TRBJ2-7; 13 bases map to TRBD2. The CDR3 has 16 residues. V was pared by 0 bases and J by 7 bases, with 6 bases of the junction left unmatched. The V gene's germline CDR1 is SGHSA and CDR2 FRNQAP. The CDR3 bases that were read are TGTGCAAGCAGCTTAGAGGACTGGGGGGGCGCGGGAGAACAGTAC. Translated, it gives CASSLEDWGGAGEQY. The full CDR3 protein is CASSLEDWGGAGEQYF.

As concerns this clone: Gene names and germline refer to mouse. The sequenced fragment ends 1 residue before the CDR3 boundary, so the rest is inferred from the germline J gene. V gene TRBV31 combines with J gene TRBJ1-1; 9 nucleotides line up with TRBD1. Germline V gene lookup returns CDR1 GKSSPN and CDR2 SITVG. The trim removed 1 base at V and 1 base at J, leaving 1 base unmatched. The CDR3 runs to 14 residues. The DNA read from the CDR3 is TGTGCCTGGAGTCGGGGACAGGGAAACACAGAAGTCTTC. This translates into CAWSRGQGNTEVF. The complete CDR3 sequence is CAWSRGQGNTEVFF.

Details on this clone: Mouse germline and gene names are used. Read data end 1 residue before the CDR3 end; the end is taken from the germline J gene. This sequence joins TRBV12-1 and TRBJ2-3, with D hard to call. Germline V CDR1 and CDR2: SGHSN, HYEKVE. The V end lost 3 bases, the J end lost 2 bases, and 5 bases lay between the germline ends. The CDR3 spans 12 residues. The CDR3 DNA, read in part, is TGTGCCAGCTCTGGGGTTGCAGAAACGCTGTAT. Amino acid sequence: CASSGVAETLY. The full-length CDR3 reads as CASSGVAETLYF.

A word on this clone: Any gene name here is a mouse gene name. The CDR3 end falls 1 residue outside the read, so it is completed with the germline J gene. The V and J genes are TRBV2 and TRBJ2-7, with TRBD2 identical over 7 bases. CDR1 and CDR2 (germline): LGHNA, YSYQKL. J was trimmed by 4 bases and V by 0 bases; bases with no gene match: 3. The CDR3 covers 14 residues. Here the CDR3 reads CASSQDTGVYEQYF. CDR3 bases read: TGTGCCAGCAGCCAAGACACTGGGGTGTATGAACAGTAC.

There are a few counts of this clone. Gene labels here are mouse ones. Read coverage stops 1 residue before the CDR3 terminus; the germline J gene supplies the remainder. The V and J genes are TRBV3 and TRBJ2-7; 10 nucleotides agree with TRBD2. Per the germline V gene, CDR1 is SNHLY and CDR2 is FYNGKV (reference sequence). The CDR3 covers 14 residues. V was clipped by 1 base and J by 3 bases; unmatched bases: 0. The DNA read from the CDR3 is TGTGCCAGCAGCTTAGGACTGGGGGGCTATGAACAGTAC. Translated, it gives CASSLGLGGYEQY. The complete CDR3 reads CASSLGLGGYEQYF.

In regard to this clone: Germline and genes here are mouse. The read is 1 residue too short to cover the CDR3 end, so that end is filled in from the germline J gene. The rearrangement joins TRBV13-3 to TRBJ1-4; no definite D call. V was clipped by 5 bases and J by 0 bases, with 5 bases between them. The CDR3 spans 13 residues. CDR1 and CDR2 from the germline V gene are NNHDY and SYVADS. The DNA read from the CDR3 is TGTGCCAGCAGAGAAATTTCCAACGAAAGATTATTT. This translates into CASREISNERLF. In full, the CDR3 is CASREISNERLFF.

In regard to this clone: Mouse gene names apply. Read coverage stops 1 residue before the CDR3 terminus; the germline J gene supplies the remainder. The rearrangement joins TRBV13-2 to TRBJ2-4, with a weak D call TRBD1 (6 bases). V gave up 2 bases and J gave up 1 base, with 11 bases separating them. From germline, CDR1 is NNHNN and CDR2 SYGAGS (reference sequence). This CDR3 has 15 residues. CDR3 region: CASGEIRGGQNTLYF. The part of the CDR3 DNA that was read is TGTGCCAGCGGTGAGATCAGGGGTGGTCAAAACACCTTGTAC.

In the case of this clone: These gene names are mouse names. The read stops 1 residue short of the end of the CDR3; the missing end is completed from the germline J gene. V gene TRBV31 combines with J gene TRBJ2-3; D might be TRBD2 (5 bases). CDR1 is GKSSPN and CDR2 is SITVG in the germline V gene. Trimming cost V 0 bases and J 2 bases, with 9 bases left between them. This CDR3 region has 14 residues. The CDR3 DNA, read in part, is TGTGCCTGGAGTCTATTTGGGGTTGCAGAAACGCTGTAT. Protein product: CAWSLFGVAETLY. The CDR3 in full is CAWSLFGVAETLYF.

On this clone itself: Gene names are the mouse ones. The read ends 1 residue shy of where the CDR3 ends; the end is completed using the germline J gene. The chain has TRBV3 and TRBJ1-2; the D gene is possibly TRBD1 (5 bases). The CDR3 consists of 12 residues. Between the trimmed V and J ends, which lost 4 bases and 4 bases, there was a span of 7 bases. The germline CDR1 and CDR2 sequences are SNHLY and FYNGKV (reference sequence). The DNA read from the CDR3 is TGTGCCAGCAGCTCGGACATCTCCGACTACACC. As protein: CASSSDISDYT. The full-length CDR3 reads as CASSSDISDYTF.

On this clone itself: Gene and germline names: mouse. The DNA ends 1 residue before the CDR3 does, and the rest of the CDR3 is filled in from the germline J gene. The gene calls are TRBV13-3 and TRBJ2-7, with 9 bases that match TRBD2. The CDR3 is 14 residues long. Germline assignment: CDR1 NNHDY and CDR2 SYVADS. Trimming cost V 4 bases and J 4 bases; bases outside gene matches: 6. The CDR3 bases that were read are TGTGCCAGCAGTACCGGGACTGGGTCATATGAACAGTAC. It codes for CASSTGTGSYEQY. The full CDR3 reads CASSTGTGSYEQYF.

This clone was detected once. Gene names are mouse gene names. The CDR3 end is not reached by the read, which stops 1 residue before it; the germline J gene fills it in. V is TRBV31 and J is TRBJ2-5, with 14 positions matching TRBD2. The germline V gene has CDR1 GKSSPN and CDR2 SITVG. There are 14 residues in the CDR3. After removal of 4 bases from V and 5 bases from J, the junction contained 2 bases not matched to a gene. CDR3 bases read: TGTGCCTGGAAAGGGACTGGGGGGGCAGACACCCAGTAC. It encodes CAWKGTGGADTQY. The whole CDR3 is CAWKGTGGADTQYF.

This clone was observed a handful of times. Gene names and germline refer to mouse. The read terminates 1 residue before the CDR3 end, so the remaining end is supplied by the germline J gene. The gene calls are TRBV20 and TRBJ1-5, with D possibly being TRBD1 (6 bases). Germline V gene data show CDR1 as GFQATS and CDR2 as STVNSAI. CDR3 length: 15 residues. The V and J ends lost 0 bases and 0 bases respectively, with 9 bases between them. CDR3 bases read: TGTGGTGCTAGGGATCTGGGGGCTAACAACCAGGCTCCGCTT. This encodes CGARDLGANNQAPL. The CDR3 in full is CGARDLGANNQAPLF.

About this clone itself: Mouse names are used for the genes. Partial CDR3 DNA: TGTGCCAGCAGCCAAGGCAGTCCAAACTCCGACTACACC. Protein sequence: CASSQGSPNSDYT. The whole CDR3 protein is CASSQGSPNSDYTF. The chain joins TRBV2 to TRBJ1-2; the D is unclear. The missing CDR3 end, 1 residue past where the read stops, is filled in from the germline J gene. Germline values: CDR1 LGHNA, CDR2 YSYQKL. V lost 1 base to trimming and J lost 0 bases, with 6 bases between them. The CDR3 extends over 14 amino acids.

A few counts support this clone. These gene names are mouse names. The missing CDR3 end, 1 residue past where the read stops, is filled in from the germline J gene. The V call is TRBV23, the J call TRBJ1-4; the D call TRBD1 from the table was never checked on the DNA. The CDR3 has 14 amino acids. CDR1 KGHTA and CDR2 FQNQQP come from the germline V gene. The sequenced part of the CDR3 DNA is TGCTCCAGCAGTCGACAGGGACCCAACGAAAGATTATTT. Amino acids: CSSSRQGPNERLF. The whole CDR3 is CSSSRQGPNERLFF.

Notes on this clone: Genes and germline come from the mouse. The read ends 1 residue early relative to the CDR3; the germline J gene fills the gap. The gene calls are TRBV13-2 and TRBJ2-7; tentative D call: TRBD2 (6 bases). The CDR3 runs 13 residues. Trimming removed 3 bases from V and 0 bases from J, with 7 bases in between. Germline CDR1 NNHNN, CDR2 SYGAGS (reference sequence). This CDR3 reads CASGGGVSYEQYF. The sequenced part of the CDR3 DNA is TGTGCCAGCGGTGGGGGGGTCTCCTATGAACAGTAC.

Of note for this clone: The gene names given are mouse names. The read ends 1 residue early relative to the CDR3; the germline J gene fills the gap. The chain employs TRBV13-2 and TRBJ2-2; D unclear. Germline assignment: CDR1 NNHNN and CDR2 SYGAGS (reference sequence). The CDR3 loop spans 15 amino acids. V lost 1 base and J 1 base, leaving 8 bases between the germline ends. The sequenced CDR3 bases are TGTGCCAGCGGTGATCGCGGGAAAAACACCGGGCAGCTCTAC. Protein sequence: CASGDRGKNTGQLY. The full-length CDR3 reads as CASGDRGKNTGQLYF.

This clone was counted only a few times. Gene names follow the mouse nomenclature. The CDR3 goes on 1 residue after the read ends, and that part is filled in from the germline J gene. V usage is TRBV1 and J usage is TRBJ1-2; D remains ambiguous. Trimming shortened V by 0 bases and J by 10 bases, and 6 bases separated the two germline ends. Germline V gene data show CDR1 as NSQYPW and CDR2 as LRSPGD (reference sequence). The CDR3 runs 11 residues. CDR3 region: CTCSADRGYTF. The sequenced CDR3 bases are TGCACCTGCAGTGCAGATCGGGGCTACACC.

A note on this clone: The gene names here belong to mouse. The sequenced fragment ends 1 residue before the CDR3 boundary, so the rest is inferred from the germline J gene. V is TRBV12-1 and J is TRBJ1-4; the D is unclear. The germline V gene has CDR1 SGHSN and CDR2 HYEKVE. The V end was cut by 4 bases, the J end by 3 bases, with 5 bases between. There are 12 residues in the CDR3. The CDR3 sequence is CASSRPNERLFF. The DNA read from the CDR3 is TGTGCCAGCTCGCGACCCAACGAAAGATTATTT.

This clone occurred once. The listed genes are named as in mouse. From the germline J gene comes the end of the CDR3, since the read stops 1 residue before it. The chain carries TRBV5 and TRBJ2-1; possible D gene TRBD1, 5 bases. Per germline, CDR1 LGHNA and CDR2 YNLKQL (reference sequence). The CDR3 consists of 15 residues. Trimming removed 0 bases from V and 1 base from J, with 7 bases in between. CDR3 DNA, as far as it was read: TGTGCCAGCAGCCAAGATGACAGAAACTATGCTGAGCAGTTC. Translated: CASSQDDRNYAEQF. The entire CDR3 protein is CASSQDDRNYAEQFF.

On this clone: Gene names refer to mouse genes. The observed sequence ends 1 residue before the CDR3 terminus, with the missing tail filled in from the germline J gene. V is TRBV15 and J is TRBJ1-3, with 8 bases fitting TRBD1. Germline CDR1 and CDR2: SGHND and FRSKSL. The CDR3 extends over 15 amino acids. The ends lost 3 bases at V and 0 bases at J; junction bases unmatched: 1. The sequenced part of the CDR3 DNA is TGTGCCAGCAGTTTGCAGGGGGCTTCTGGAAATACGCTCTAT. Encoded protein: CASSLQGASGNTLY. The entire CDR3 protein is CASSLQGASGNTLYF.